This record concerns one TCR beta chain sequence. Libraries were prepared by immunoSEQ multiplex PCR; TCRdb keeps only in-frame clonotypes and omits some of them. The sample totals 20,000 to 25,000 clones. Cervical HPV DNA detected by MY09/MY11 PCR, typed by dot-blot. These data originate in a study of T cells in women clearing cervical HPV infection. The TCR was taken from a woman between 18 and 75 years old with a cervical HPV16 infection that either progressed to CIN3+ or cleared (not recorded which). Specimen: blood buffy coat.

The chain's CDR3 is CASSSDRPLSYMSSYNEQFF. The sequenced part of the CDR3 DNA is TGTGCCAGCAGCTCTGACAGGCCTCTATCGTATATGAGCTCCTACAATGAG. This rearrangement joins TRBV7-1 to TRBJ2-1, with a weak D call TRBD1 (6 bases). The read terminates 3 residues before the CDR3 end, so the remaining end is supplied by the germline J gene. TRBV7-1 is known as an ORF, though its function is uncertain. The germline V and J ends were trimmed by 3 bases and 0 bases, with 24 bases remaining between them. This CDR3 spans 20 amino acids.